The subject of this entry is one T cell receptor (beta chain). The antigen remains unidentified. Trimming removed 5 bases from V and 6 bases from J; junction bases left unmatched: 5. The CDR3 consists of 13 residues. The V gene's germline CDR1 is MNHEY and CDR2 SMNVEV (reference sequence). 60 Vbeta and 13 Jbeta primers were used in PCR. Using immunoSEQ multiplex PCR, the repertoire was profiled, and TCRdb retains in-frame clones only, with some absent. The table has 120,000 or so clones, 75% to 90% seen once. This sample is part of a study of cytomegalovirus exposure and HLA in healthy donors. Study results and limitations: Judged likely to be a sequencing artifact was a cluster of highly shared sequence variants. V- and J-gene trimming of TCR beta was linked (in a later analysis) to a missense DCLRE1C variant.

The clonotype comes from a middle-aged man in good health and CMV-seronegative. The sequencing input was PBMCs. The chain combines TRBV27 with TRBJ1-1; 8 nucleotides align to TRBD1. The CDR3 here is CASSLQGAAEAFF. Written as DNA, the CDR3 is TGTGCCAGCAGTCTCCAGGGGGCCGCTGAAGCTTTCTTT.